This TCR beta chain comes out of a study of blood T cell repertoires in COVID-19 (dated by TCRdb to about 2020). Context from the whole study: Samples from collaborators originated in the United States, Italy and Spain and spanned both the acute and convalescent phases of COVID-19. Nearly every sample came with metadata listing a de-identified subject ID, COVID-19 status, age in years and sex. Samples came from the ongoing ImmuneRACE study (first 160 participants) plus 1,254 subjects from 6 global collaborators. The repertoires were made available in a free public database intended to serve as a resource for research on the immune response to SARS-CoV-2. HLA class I and class II types, where available, came from metadata supplied by the sample provider rather than from assay-based typing. The prospective study material was composed of cDNA or gDNA derived from T cells, B-cell-depleted T cells, or PBMCs. Subjects who had been exposed to COVID-19, were actively infected with it, or had recovered from it provided the deeply sampled blood TCRbeta repertoires that made up the dataset. Results the study describes overall, beyond this receptor: The amount of clinical and demographic metadata varied by source and participant and was provided uncurated.

One collaborating source in Seattle enrolled patients during active infection and followed them longitudinally through the course of disease. Each collaborating institution followed its own protocols to collect whole blood in K2EDTA tubes. For TCRbeta analysis, collaborators shipped samples as frozen whole blood, isolated PBMCs, or DNA extracted from either of those sample types. As for this clone: Its specific antigen is unknown. There are no base qualities to consult, and no much larger clone falls within one base.

TCRbeta CDR3 regions were amplified from genomic DNA using the immunoSEQ Assay, a bias-controlled multiplex PCR. As for how the authors treated the data: The number of nucleated cells in each sample was estimated by amplification of reference gene primers within the assay. To quantify the absolute abundance of each unique TCRbeta CDR3 rearrangement, sequence reads were collapsed and filtered. For each sample, productive Simpson clonality was calculated as the square root of Simpson's diversity index over productive rearrangements. As stored in TCRdb, this immuneACCESS dataset retains in-frame rearrangements with V and J assigned. A fraction of the clones does not appear; measured against another copy, unresolved V genes explain less than half of the discrepancy, and the remainder lacks a known reason. That table furnishes V, J and clone size, whereas the DNA furnished D and trimming. This sample lists approximately 160,000 clones; about 85% were detected once. The top ten clonotypes cover under 8.5% of the sample.

The source is a woman in her sixties with COVID-19, enrolled during active disease. The sequenced sample was peripheral blood.

Read as DNA, the sequence is TGTGCCAGCAGCTTAGGGCAGGGCCTGAACACTGAAGCTTTCTTT. It encodes CASSLGQGLNTEAFF. This chain is built from TRBV7-6 and TRBJ1-1; matching of 5 bases hints at TRBD1 as the D gene. There are 15 amino acids in the CDR3, from cysteine to phenylalanine inclusive. Solely the CDR3 DNA is kept, with 45 bases framed from the first base. The junction carries 9 bases between V and J, which are trimmed by 1 base and 0 bases respectively. The germline V gene specifies SGHVS as CDR1 and FNYEAQ as CDR2.